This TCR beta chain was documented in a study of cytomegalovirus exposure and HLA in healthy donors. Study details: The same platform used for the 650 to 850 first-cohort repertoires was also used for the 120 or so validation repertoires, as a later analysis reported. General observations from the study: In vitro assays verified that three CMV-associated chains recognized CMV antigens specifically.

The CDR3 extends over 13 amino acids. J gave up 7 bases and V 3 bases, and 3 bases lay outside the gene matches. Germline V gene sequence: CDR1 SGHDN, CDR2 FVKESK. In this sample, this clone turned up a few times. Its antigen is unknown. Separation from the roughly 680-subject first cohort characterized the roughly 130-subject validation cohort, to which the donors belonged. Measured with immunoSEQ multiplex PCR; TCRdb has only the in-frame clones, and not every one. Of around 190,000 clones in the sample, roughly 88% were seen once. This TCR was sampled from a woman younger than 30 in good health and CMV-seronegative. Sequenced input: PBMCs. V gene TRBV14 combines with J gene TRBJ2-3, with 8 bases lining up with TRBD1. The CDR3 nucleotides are TGTGCCAGCAGCCACAGGGGGCTAAATACGCAGTATTTT. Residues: CASSHRGLNTQYF.